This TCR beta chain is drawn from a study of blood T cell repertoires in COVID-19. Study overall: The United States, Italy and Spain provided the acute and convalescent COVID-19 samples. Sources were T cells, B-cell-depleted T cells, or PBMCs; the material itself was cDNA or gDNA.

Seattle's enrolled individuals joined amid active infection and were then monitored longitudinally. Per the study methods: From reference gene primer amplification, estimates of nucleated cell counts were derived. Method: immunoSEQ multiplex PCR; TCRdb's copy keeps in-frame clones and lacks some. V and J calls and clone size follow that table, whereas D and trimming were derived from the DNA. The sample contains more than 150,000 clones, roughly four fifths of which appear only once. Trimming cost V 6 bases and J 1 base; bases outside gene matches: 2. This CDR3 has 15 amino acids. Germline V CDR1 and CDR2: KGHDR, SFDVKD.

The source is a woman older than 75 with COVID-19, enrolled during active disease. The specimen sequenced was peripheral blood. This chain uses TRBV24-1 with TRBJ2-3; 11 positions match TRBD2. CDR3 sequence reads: CATSLTSGGTDTQYF. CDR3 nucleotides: TGTGCCACCAGTCTGACTAGCGGGGGCACAGATACGCAGTATTTT.